This T cell receptor beta chain originates from a study of blood T cell repertoires in COVID-19. Study background: Whether acute or convalescent, the COVID-19 samples came from the United States, Italy and Spain.

Germline lookup yields CDR1 MDHEN and CDR2 SYDVKM. J gave up 4 bases and V 4 bases, and 7 bases lay outside the gene matches. The CDR3 consists of 15 residues. Generated by immunoSEQ multiplex PCR, the TCRdb table keeps only in-frame clones and is missing some. This sample has about 300,000 clones; approximately 86% occur once, and the top ten carry less than 3%. The sample consisted of PBMCs or T cells enriched from blood (not recorded which). The sequence was collected from a woman aged 18-29 years who had recovered from COVID-19. The gene calls are TRBV28 and TRBJ2-1; 7 nucleotides agree with TRBD2. DNA of the CDR3: TGTGCCAGCAGTTCAGAAGCGGGGCTGTACAATGAGCAGTTCTTC. Translated: CASSSEAGLYNEQFF.